The 2 T cell receptor beta chains below all came from one sample that was sequenced in a study of shared clonotypes between healthy human individuals. The data were produced by immunoSEQ multiplex PCR, yet TCRdb's version contains in-frame clones alone and is incomplete. This table has hundreds of thousands of clones, just over 95% appearing once. Selected positively for CCR7 and CD45RO-negative, naive CD8 cells excluded terminally differentiated effector memory CD45RA+ cells. Material for sequencing was naive CD8+ T cells sorted from blood. These receptors originate from a man aged 25 to 45 in good health.

This chain joins TRBV4-1 and TRBJ2-7; the D is unclear. The CDR3 contains 14 residues. Trimming removed 1 base at V and 6 bases at J, with 13 bases between. CDR1 and CDR2 from the germline V gene are MGHRA and YSYEKL. CDR3 residues: CASSQVGKTLEQYF. The CDR3 region has the DNA TGCGCCAGCAGCCAAGTGGGCAAGACGCTCGAGCAGTACTTC.

Note on this clone: Other DNA sequences in the sample encode the same CDR3. The V and J genes are TRBV11-2 and TRBJ2-7; the match to TRBD2 covers 13 bases. CDR3 length: 14 amino acids. The V gene's germline CDR1 is SGHAT and CDR2 FQNNGV. With 4 bases clipped from V and 4 bases from J, the junction kept 1 base outside the gene matches. The CDR3 reads CASSWTSGSYEQYF. CDR3 DNA sequence: TGTGCCAGCAGCTGGACTAGCGGGAGTTACGAGCAGTACTTC.